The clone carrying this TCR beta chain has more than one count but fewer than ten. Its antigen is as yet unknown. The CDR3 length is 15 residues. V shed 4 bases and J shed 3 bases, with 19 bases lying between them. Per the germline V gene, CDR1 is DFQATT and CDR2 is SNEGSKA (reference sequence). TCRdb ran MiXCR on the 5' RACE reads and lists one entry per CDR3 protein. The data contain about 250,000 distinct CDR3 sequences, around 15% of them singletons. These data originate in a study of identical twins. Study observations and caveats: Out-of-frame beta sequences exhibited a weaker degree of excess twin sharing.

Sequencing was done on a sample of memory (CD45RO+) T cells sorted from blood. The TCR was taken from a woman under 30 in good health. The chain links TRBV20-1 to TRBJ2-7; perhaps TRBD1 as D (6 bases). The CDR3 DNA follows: TGCAGTGCTACGGTCCCGGGACAATCATTCTACGAGCAGTACTTC. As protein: CSATVPGQSFYEQYF.